The present T cell receptor beta chain was sequenced within a study of identical twins. CDR1 is SEHNR and CDR2 is FQNEAQ in the germline V gene (reference sequence). The V gene lost 5 bases and the J gene lost 2 bases, with 9 bases spanning the gap. This CDR3 has 13 amino acids. TCRdb reprocessed the 5' RACE reads via MiXCR and lists one record per CDR3 protein. The table lists 1.5 million to 2 million distinct CDR3 sequences, less than 35% of them singletons, with over 0.25% in the top ten. This clonotype was seen many times. The TCR sequence derives from a newborn girl in good health. The V and J genes are TRBV7-9 and TRBJ2-5, with no clear D. Input material: cord blood. Here the CDR3 DNA reads TGTGCCAGCAGCCGAGTACTACAAGAGACCCAGTACTTC. It is translated as CASSRVLQETQYF.